These 26 T cell receptor beta chains came from one sample sequenced in a study of CD8 T cells in Susac syndrome. With random hexamers, roughly 0.45 to 1 ug RNA was reverse transcribed. One entry per CDR3 protein, called by TCRdb with MiXCR from the immunoSEQ multiplex PCR reads. The repertoire holds fewer than 150,000 distinct CDR3 sequences, 90% to 95% seen once, with approximately 0.12% in the top ten. The sequenced sample was CD4+ T cells from PBMCs. The receptors come from a human donor in good health.

The chain employs TRBV30 and TRBJ2-7, with 9 bases that match TRBD2. This CDR3 is built from 15 residues. Trimming cost V 1 base and J 2 bases; bases outside gene matches: 6. The V gene's germline CDR1 is GTSNPN and CDR2 SVGIG (reference sequence). The CDR3 spells CAWSALAGIPYEQYF. The CDR3, as DNA: TGTGCCTGGAGTGCCCTAGCGGGAATCCCCTACGAGCAGTACTTC.

This clonotype was counted only a few times. This CDR3 reads CASSPGQGSYNEQFF. Written as DNA, the CDR3 is TGTGCCAGCTCACCGGGACAGGGATCCTACAATGAGCAGTTCTTC. The chain recombines TRBV18 with TRBJ2-1; 9 positions agree with TRBD1. CDR3 length equals 15 residues. CDR1 KGHSH and CDR2 LQKENI come from the germline V gene. V shed 3 bases, J shed 1 base, and the junction held 1 base outside the gene matches.

Only one count was recorded for this clonotype. This chain connects TRBV30 to TRBJ1-2; no definite D call. The CDR3 covers 15 residues. Germline-derived CDR1 and CDR2 are GTSNPN and SVGIG (reference sequence). With 0 bases removed from V and 4 bases from J, the gap between germline ends came to 15 bases. CDR3 sequence reads: CAWSVRTALSYGYTF. The CDR3 nucleotides read TGTGCCTGGAGTGTACGGACCGCGCTAAGCTATGGCTACACCTTC.

This rearrangement joins TRBV20-1 to TRBJ1-5; D is ambiguous. The germline V gene encodes CDR1 DFQATT and CDR2 SNEGSKA (reference sequence). CDR3 size: 13 residues. V dropped 6 bases and J dropped 2 bases, with 11 bases sitting between them. The DNA of the CDR3 is TGCAGTGCCCATCGGTCGGGCAATCAGCCCCAGCATTTT. The encoded protein is CSAHRSGNQPQHF.

The V gene is TRBV18, the J gene TRBJ1-3, with TRBD1 as a possible D gene (6 bases). Trimming removed 6 bases from V and 0 bases from J, with 9 bases in between. From germline, CDR1 is KGHSH and CDR2 LQKENI. The CDR3 contains 14 residues. DNA of the CDR3: TGTGCCAGCTCCGGACAGCACTCTGGAAACACCATATATTTT. Translated, it gives CASSGQHSGNTIYF.

This clonotype was observed once. The chain couples TRBV28 to TRBJ2-4, with D maybe TRBD2 (5 bases). V gave up 2 bases and J gave up 9 bases, with 8 bases separating them. Germline V gives CDR1 MDHEN, CDR2 SYDVKM. The CDR3 runs to 12 residues. As DNA, the CDR3 is TGTGCCAGCAGTTTAACCGAGGGCATTCAGTACTTC. This gives the protein CASSLTEGIQYF.

V and J are TRBV18 and TRBJ1-5; D ambiguous. CDR3 size: 13 residues. V lost 2 bases to trimming and J lost 6 bases, with 8 bases between them. Germline V gene lookup returns CDR1 KGHSH and CDR2 LQKENI. The CDR3 here is CASSPGNRQPQHF. The CDR3 nucleotides are TGTGCCAGCTCACCAGGGAACCGTCAGCCCCAGCATTTT.

The rearrangement uses TRBV5-1 and TRBJ2-5, with 10 nucleotides matching TRBD1. Losses at the gene ends were 3 bases for V and 4 bases for J; bases not matched to a gene: 9. From germline, CDR1 is SGHRS and CDR2 YFSETQ. The CDR3 is 16 amino acids. CDR3 sequence: CASSSLDRGLGETQYF. The CDR3 DNA follows: TGCGCCAGCAGCTCCCTGGACAGGGGGTTAGGAGAGACCCAGTACTTC.

This chain links TRBV29-1 with TRBJ1-1, with a weak D call TRBD1 (5 bases). CDR3 length equals 12 residues. Germline V gives CDR1 SQVTM, CDR2 ANQGSEA. V shed 4 bases and J shed 1 base, with 7 bases lying between them. The CDR3 spells CSVGQKNTEAFF. The CDR3 DNA sequence: TGCAGCGTTGGACAGAAGAACACTGAAGCTTTCTTT.

The chain joins TRBV18 to TRBJ2-7; possible D gene TRBD2, 6 bases. The CDR3 has 12 residues. The V gene lost 4 bases and the J gene lost 12 bases, with 16 bases spanning the gap. From germline, CDR1 is KGHSH and CDR2 LQKENI. The CDR3 bases are TGTGCCAGCTCACTGGATGAGCTAGCGCTGTACTTC. It codes for CASSLDELALYF.

The gene calls are TRBV3-1 and TRBJ2-3; TRBD1 or TRBD2 may be the D gene (6 bases each). The CDR3 contains 14 residues. V was clipped by 4 bases and J by 4 bases, with 12 bases between them. Per germline, CDR1 LGHDT and CDR2 YNNKEL (reference sequence). The CDR3 protein is CASSRARGPDTQYF. As DNA, the CDR3 is TGTGCCAGCAGCCGAGCACGGGGGCCAGATACGCAGTATTTT.

The V call is TRBV6-4, the J call TRBJ2-2; D remains ambiguous. CDR1 is MRHNA, CDR2 SNTAGT, per germline. Trimming shortened V by 4 bases and J by 1 base, and 7 bases separated the two germline ends. This CDR3 has 14 amino acids. CDR3 nucleotides: TGTGCCAGCAGTGTTTCAATGAACACCGGGGAGCTGTTTTTT. This encodes CASSVSMNTGELFF.

The CDR3 loop reads CAISEFRDNEQFF. The CDR3 DNA sequence: TGTGCCATCAGTGAGTTTCGTGACAATGAGCAGTTCTTC. The chain links TRBV10-3 to TRBJ2-1; D ambiguous. Trimming pared 1 base from V and 5 bases from J, leaving 6 bases between. The CDR3 contains 13 residues. CDR1 and CDR2 from the germline V gene are ENHRY and SYGVKD.

The V and J genes are TRBV27 and TRBJ1-5; 11 bases line up with TRBD1. The CDR3 is made up of 14 amino acids. In germline, CDR1 is MNHEY, CDR2 SMNVEV (reference sequence). The V gene end was trimmed by 5 bases and the J gene end by 9 bases; junction bases not matched to a gene: 6. Here the CDR3 reads CASSADRGRSPQHF. The CDR3 DNA is TGTGCCAGCAGTGCGGACAGGGGGCGGTCGCCCCAGCATTTT.

The chain combines TRBV29-1 with TRBJ2-1; weak D call: TRBD2 (6 bases). CDR3 length equals 16 residues. The germline V gene has CDR1 SQVTM and CDR2 ANQGSEA. The V end lost 6 bases, the J end lost 1 base, and 19 bases lay between the germline ends. This chain's CDR3 is CSVSLSGTPSYNEQFF. The CDR3 region has the DNA TGCAGCGTCTCCCTATCCGGGACTCCTTCCTACAATGAGCAGTTCTTC.

CDR3: CASRASDRWEQYF. For the CDR3, the DNA is TGTGCCAGCAGGGCTAGCGATCGCTGGGAGCAGTACTTC. The chain employs TRBV28 and TRBJ2-7; D might be TRBD2 (6 bases). Germline V gives CDR1 MDHEN, CDR2 SYDVKM. V was trimmed by 6 bases and J by 7 bases, leaving 16 bases between them. The CDR3 runs to 13 residues.

The count of this clonotype is one. The chain joins TRBV20-1 to TRBJ2-1, with D perhaps TRBD2 (6 bases). Trimming took off 5 bases at V and 8 bases at J, with 13 bases between the two ends. In germline, CDR1 is DFQATT, CDR2 SNEGSKA (reference sequence). The CDR3 is 12 amino acids. The CDR3 loop is CSAAGSRYEQFF. In nucleotides, the CDR3 is TGCAGTGCTGCCGGGAGCCGGTATGAGCAGTTCTTC.

J is TRBJ1-1 and V is TRBV7-9; the match to TRBD1 covers 9 bases. J was trimmed by 1 base and V by 5 bases; bases with no gene match: 5. The CDR3 runs 15 residues. CDR1 and CDR2 (germline): SEHNR, FQNEAQ (reference sequence). Here the CDR3 reads CASSKRQGENTEAFF. The DNA for the CDR3 is TGTGCCAGCAGCAAAAGACAGGGGGAGAACACTGAAGCTTTCTTT. The whole variable domain, remainder taken from reference TRBV7-9 and TRBJ1-1, is DTGVSQNPRHKITKRGQNVTFRCDPISEHNRLYWYRQTLGQGPEFLTYFQNEAQLEKSRLLSDRFSAERPKGSFSTLEIQRTEQGDSAMYLCASSKRQGENTEAFFGQGTRLTVV.

J is TRBJ2-1 and V is TRBV3-1; 11 bases align to TRBD2. V trimming: 0 bases; J trimming: 10 bases; junction bases outside the gene matches: 11. Germline V gene data show CDR1 as LGHDT and CDR2 as YNNKEL (reference sequence). The CDR3 is 17 residues long. The CDR3 sequence is CASSQEKQTSGSREQFF. In DNA, the CDR3 is TGTGCCAGCAGCCAAGAAAAACAAACTAGCGGGAGTCGAGAGCAGTTCTTC.

The chain carries TRBV7-9 and TRBJ2-3; no clear D gene. Germline V lookup: CDR1 SEHNR, CDR2 FQNEAQ (reference sequence). Trimming took off 5 bases at V and 2 bases at J, with 11 bases between the two ends. CDR3 length: 14 residues. The CDR3 is CASSRGLNTDTQYF. Written as DNA, the CDR3 is TGTGCCAGCAGCCGTGGGCTTAACACAGATACGCAGTATTTT.

The rearrangement joins TRBV12-3 or TRBV12-4 to TRBJ1-5, with a tentative D call TRBD1 (5 bases). The CDR3 is 14 residues long. The V end was cut by 6 bases, the J end by 3 bases, with 12 bases between. CDR3 region: CASRTQELNQPQHF. The CDR3, as DNA: TGTGCCAGCAGGACACAGGAGCTCAATCAGCCCCAGCATTTT.

On this clonotype: Germline and junction disagree at one end, which may indicate a read error. This chain uses TRBV29-1 with TRBJ1-2; a weak D match, TRBD1 (5 bases). CDR3 length: 12 amino acids. The germline V gene encodes CDR1 SQVTM and CDR2 ANQGSEA. The CDR3 sequence is CSVEGTDYGYTF. CDR3 sequence (DNA): TGCAGCGTAGAAGGGACCGACTATGGCTACACCTTC.

V and J are TRBV19 and TRBJ1-5; D unresolved. The germline CDR1 and CDR2 sequences are LNHDA and SQIVND (reference sequence). The CDR3 spans 16 residues. With 3 bases removed from V and 0 bases from J, the gap between germline ends came to 12 bases. DNA of the CDR3: TGTGCCAGTAGTATCTCTGGGGTGATTAGCAATCAGCCCCAGCATTTT. Protein: CASSISGVISNQPQHF.

This rearrangement joins TRBV12-3 or TRBV12-4 to TRBJ2-5; D is uncertain. CDR3 size: 12 residues. The V and J ends lost 4 bases and 4 bases respectively, with 7 bases between them. The CDR3 loop reads CASSWAGETQYF. The CDR3 nucleotides are TGTGCCAGCAGTTGGGCAGGAGAGACCCAGTACTTC.

This clonotype has only one observation. The V call is TRBV27, the J call TRBJ2-3, with D perhaps matching TRBD2 (5 bases). Looked up from germline, CDR1 is MNHEY and CDR2 is SMNVEV (reference sequence). Deletions cut 5 bases from V and 0 bases from J, with 12 bases between. This CDR3 spans 15 amino acids. The CDR3, as DNA: TGTGCCAGCAGTCCTTGGGGAGCTAGCACAGATACGCAGTATTTT. It is translated as CASSPWGASTDTQYF.

This chain links TRBV5-1 with TRBJ1-1, with 9 bases matching TRBD1. The CDR3 spans 17 residues. The germline gives CDR1 SGHRS, CDR2 YFSETQ. Unmatched junction bases numbered 6, after V lost 0 bases and J lost 0 bases. The CDR3 DNA sequence: TGCGCCAGCAGCTTGGGGACAGGGGATTCGATGAACACTGAAGCTTTCTTT. Translated, it gives CASSLGTGDSMNTEAFF.